The 16 T cell receptor beta chains below all came from one sample that was sequenced in a study of radiotherapy plus CTLA-4 blockade in lung cancer. This table comes from immunoSEQ multiplex PCR, and its TCRdb copy is limited to in-frame clones, with some not included. This sample has 85,000 to 100,000 clones, with more than 85% found just once. The material sequenced was peripheral blood, taken from a patient treated with radiotherapy plus ipilimumab. Every receptor here comes from a human donor with non-small cell lung cancer that progressed on radiotherapy plus ipilimumab.

CDR3 region: CASSILNEQFF. The CDR3 coding sequence is TGTGCCAGTAGTATTTTGAATGAGCAGTTCTTC. The chain has TRBV19 and TRBJ2-1, with D unresolved. In germline, CDR1 is LNHDA, CDR2 SQIVND (reference sequence). V shed 3 bases and J shed 7 bases, with 4 bases lying between them. The CDR3 loop spans 11 amino acids.

The gene calls are TRBV9 and TRBJ2-3; D call uncertain. Germline V CDR1 and CDR2: SGDLS, YYNGEE. This CDR3 spans 15 amino acids. Trimming removed 0 bases at V and 0 bases at J, with 8 bases between. The chain's CDR3 is CASSVGALSTDTQYF. CDR3 DNA sequence: TGTGCCAGCAGCGTAGGAGCACTAAGCACAGATACGCAGTATTTT.

This chain joins TRBV6-5 and TRBJ1-2; D might be TRBD1 (6 bases). The CDR3 runs to 15 residues. CDR1 and CDR2 from the germline V gene are MNHEY and SVGAGI. The ends were cut back, 8 bases at V and 5 bases at J, with 21 bases in the middle. CDR3: CASEGWGGAGYGYTF. In DNA, the CDR3 is TGTGCCAGCGAGGGATGGGGGGGCGCCGGTTATGGCTACACCTTC.

CDR3 DNA sequence: TGTGCCAGCAGCCAAGATATCTGGGACAGGGAAGAGGACACTGAAGCTTTCTTT. The encoded protein is CASSQDIWDREEDTEAFF. J is TRBJ1-1 and V is TRBV14; 9 bases line up with TRBD1. Looked up from germline, CDR1 is SGHDN and CDR2 is FVKESK. The V and J ends lost 0 bases and 3 bases, in that order; junction bases with no gene match: 11. This CDR3 comprises 18 residues.

The chain uses TRBV5-1 and TRBJ2-7; no reliable D call. This CDR3 contains 13 residues. Per the germline V gene, CDR1 is SGHRS and CDR2 is YFSETQ. V lost 4 bases and J 3 bases, leaving 11 bases between the germline ends. The CDR3 sequence is CASSAYQNYEQYF. CDR3 DNA: TGCGCCAGCAGCGCCTATCAGAACTACGAGCAGTACTTC. The whole variable domain, remainder taken from reference TRBV5-1 and TRBJ2-7, is KAGVTQTPRYLIKTRGQQVTLSCSPISGHRSVSWYQQTPGQGLQFLFEYFSETQRNKGNFPGRFSGRQFSNSRSEMNVSTLELGDSALYLCASSAYQNYEQYFGPGTRLTVT.

This rearrangement joins TRBV27 to TRBJ2-1; D may match TRBD1 or TRBD2 (8 bases each). Deletions cut 5 bases from V and 11 bases from J, with 16 bases between. This CDR3 is built from 13 residues. Germline assignment: CDR1 MNHEY and CDR2 SMNVEV (reference sequence). In DNA form, the CDR3 reads TGTGCCAGCAGTCCAGGGGGCGGGAGGAAGCAGTTCTTC. Residues: CASSPGGGRKQFF.

The V call is TRBV5-4, the J call TRBJ1-2; D remains ambiguous. This CDR3 region has 14 residues. V lost 1 base and J lost 0, with 7 bases in between. Germline V lookup: CDR1 SGHNT, CDR2 YYREEE (reference sequence). The DNA of the CDR3 is TGTGCCAGCAGCTTGCGAAGTGCTAACTATGGCTACACCTTC. This codes for CASSLRSANYGYTF.

The V gene is TRBV11-2, the J gene TRBJ2-1, with D hard to call. CDR1 and CDR2 (germline): SGHAT, FQNNGV. The CDR3 is 13 amino acids. Trimming stripped 2 bases from V and 4 bases from J, with 6 bases between. Here the CDR3 reads CASSLSRYNEQFF. CDR3 DNA sequence: TGTGCCAGCAGCTTATCCCGTTACAATGAGCAGTTCTTC. Full variable domain (missing parts from reference TRBV11-2 and TRBJ2-1): EAGVAQSPRYKIIEKRQSVAFWCNPISGHATLYWYQQILGQGPKLLIQFQNNGVVDDSQLPKDRFSAERLKGVDSTLKIQPAKLEDSAVYLCASSLSRYNEQFFGPGTRLTVL.

There are a few counts of this clone. Other nucleotide sequences in the sample specify the same CDR3. The rearrangement joins TRBV27 to TRBJ2-7, with 9 nucleotides matching TRBD1. From germline, CDR1 is MNHEY and CDR2 SMNVEV (reference sequence). The CDR3 has 15 residues. J lost 4 bases, V lost 2 bases, and 6 bases had no gene match. The CDR3 DNA sequence: TGTGCCAGCAGTTTAGCCGGGACAGGGCCTTACGAGCAGTACTTC. This encodes CASSLAGTGPYEQYF.

This clone has just one count. The J gene is TRBJ2-7, the V gene TRBV7-2, with TRBD1 matching 9 bases. J lost 2 bases, V lost 5 bases, and 19 bases had no gene match. CDR3 length: 19 amino acids. The V gene's germline CDR1 is SGHTA and CDR2 FQGNSA. In nucleotides, the CDR3 is TGTGCCAGCAGCCGCGGGTCGGGACAGGGAAGCTTGTGGACCTACGAGCAGTACTTC. Its protein product is CASSRGSGQGSLWTYEQYF.

The chain uses TRBV27 and TRBJ1-6; 7 positions agree with TRBD1. CDR1 and CDR2 (germline): MNHEY, SMNVEV (reference sequence). This CDR3 region has 15 residues. V shed 6 bases, J shed 9 bases, and the junction held 11 bases outside the gene matches. The CDR3 spells CASRGGGYEVSPLHF. The DNA for the CDR3 is TGTGCCAGCAGAGGAGGGGGCTACGAGGTTTCACCCCTCCACTTT.

The rearrangement joins TRBV16 to TRBJ2-3; 8 bases align to TRBD2. CDR1 and CDR2 from the germline V gene are KGHSY and FQNENV. J gave up 0 bases and V 1 base, and 9 bases lay outside the gene matches. This CDR3 is 18 amino acids long. CDR3 region: CASSQWDSGTSSTDTQYF. In DNA, the CDR3 is TGTGCCAGCAGCCAATGGGATAGCGGGACAAGTAGCACAGATACGCAGTATTTT.

The rearrangement uses TRBV4-1 and TRBJ1-2, with D maybe TRBD1 (5 bases). The V end was cut by 4 bases, the J end by 0 bases, with 9 bases between. This CDR3 region has 14 residues. CDR1 MGHRA and CDR2 YSYEKL come from the germline V gene. CDR3 residues: CASSRDPANYGYTF. CDR3 DNA sequence: TGCGCCAGCAGCCGGGACCCAGCTAACTATGGCTACACCTTC.

The chain has TRBV7-2 and TRBJ2-7; 7 bases are a match to TRBD2. This CDR3 region has 14 residues. The germline CDR1 and CDR2 sequences are SGHTA and FQGNSA. Trimming at V came to 5 bases and at J to 7 bases, leaving 11 bases not matched to a gene. The CDR3 here is CASSLGGRYVEQYF. Here the CDR3 DNA reads TGTGCCAGCAGCCTCGGCGGGAGATATGTTGAGCAGTACTTC.

This clone is large by share. The CDR3 reads CASSPWEGPGIEQYF. In DNA, the CDR3 is TGTGCCAGCAGTCCATGGGAGGGCCCTGGAATTGAGCAGTACTTC. The chain is built from TRBV6-5 and TRBJ2-7; 7 bases are shared with TRBD2. Trimming cost V 5 bases and J 7 bases; bases outside gene matches: 14. Germline lookup yields CDR1 MNHEY and CDR2 SVGAGI. The CDR3 length is 15 residues.

This clone showed up just a few times. This rearrangement joins TRBV18 to TRBJ1-6; 9 bases are shared with TRBD1. The CDR3 is 15 residues long. V shed 3 bases and J 5 bases; nucleotides not matched to a gene: 2. The germline gives CDR1 KGHSH, CDR2 LQKENI. The CDR3 sequence: CASSPGQGNNSPLHF. In DNA, the CDR3 is TGTGCCAGCTCACCGGGACAGGGTAATAATTCACCCCTCCACTTT.